What follows are 14 T cell receptor beta chains derived from one specimen sequenced in a study of T cell changes during pregnancy in multiple sclerosis (dated by TCRdb to between 2018 and 2020). The method behind the library was the immunoSEQ multiplex PCR assay. The source is immuneACCESS, and TCRdb retained only in-frame sequences with V and J called. Part of the clones is not carried over; for the studies checked, unresolved V genes explain less than half of this, and the remainder is unexplained. For this sample there are 40,000 or so clones; around 92% appear just once. Under 6.5% of the sample is held by the ten biggest clonotypes. Material: CD8+ T cells from peripheral blood mononuclear cells, obtained in the second trimester of pregnancy. Receptors were obtained from a female donor with multiple sclerosis, enrolled in a pregnancy study.

The J gene is TRBJ2-7, the V gene TRBV10-2; TRBD1 might be the D (6 bases). This CDR3 is built from 13 residues. Germline loops: CDR1 WSHSY, CDR2 SAAADI. Between the trimmed V and J ends, which lost 11 bases and 2 bases, there was a span of 16 bases. The chain's CDR3 is CAAAGVLPYEQYF. CDR3 DNA sequence: TGCGCCGCCGCAGGGGTCCTCCCCTACGAGCAGTACTTC.

The V call is TRBV7-9, the J call TRBJ2-7; D is undetermined. The germline CDR1 and CDR2 sequences are SEHNR and FQNEAQ (reference sequence). Between the trimmed V and J ends, which lost 3 bases and 1 base, there was a span of 13 bases. This CDR3 contains 15 residues. The DNA of the CDR3 is TGTGCCAGCAGCTTTATCAACCGCCGGTCCTACGAGCAGTACTTC. Translation gives CASSFINRRSYEQYF.

The V gene is TRBV19, the J gene TRBJ2-3; the D gene is possibly TRBD1 (5 bases). Germline V CDR1 and CDR2: LNHDA, SQIVND (reference sequence). The V end was cut by 5 bases, the J end by 3 bases, with 18 bases between. This CDR3 spans 16 amino acids. The CDR3 DNA follows: TGTGCCAGTAGTCCATGGACACTGCCCGTGACAGATACGCAGTATTTT. Translation: CASSPWTLPVTDTQYF.

This CDR3 reads CASSLEPQGGKETQYF. DNA for the CDR3: TGTGCCAGCAGCTTAGAGCCCCAGGGTGGGAAAGAGACCCAGTACTTC. The chain joins TRBV11-1 to TRBJ2-5, with D tentatively TRBD1 (5 bases). Germline loops: CDR1 SGHAT, CDR2 FQDESV (reference sequence). CDR3 length equals 16 residues. Trimming removed 1 base from V and 3 bases from J, with 15 bases in between.

This sequence joins TRBV4-2 and TRBJ2-7; the D gene is possibly TRBD2 (6 bases). This CDR3 has 16 residues. The germline gives CDR1 LGHNA, CDR2 YNFKEQ. The V and J ends lost 0 bases and 2 bases respectively, with 14 bases between them. The CDR3 is CASSQEDGLLTYEQYF. The DNA of the CDR3 is TGTGCCAGCAGCCAAGAGGACGGACTACTAACCTACGAGCAGTACTTC.

This rearrangement joins TRBV11-1 to TRBJ2-7; maybe TRBD2 (6 bases). Trimming removed 6 bases from V and 2 bases from J, with 14 bases in between. Germline lookup yields CDR1 SGHAT and CDR2 FQDESV (reference sequence). There are 14 residues in the CDR3. The CDR3 sequence is CASSLERVAYEQYF. The DNA of the CDR3 is TGTGCCAGCAGTCTCGAGCGGGTGGCCTACGAGCAGTACTTC.

The chain combines TRBV5-1 with TRBJ2-1; TRBD1 aligns across 9 bases. The length of the CDR3 is 16 residues. Germline trimming cut 5 bases from V and 3 bases from J; bases unmatched to any gene: 9. Germline CDR1 reads SGHRS; CDR2 reads YFSETQ. For the CDR3, the DNA is TGCGCCAGCAGGGAGAGACTGGGACAGGGCTACAATGAGCAGTTCTTC. It codes for CASRERLGQGYNEQFF.

This chain links TRBV10-1 with TRBJ2-7, with 8 bases identical to TRBD1. This CDR3 has 16 residues. J was trimmed by 3 bases and V by 0 bases; bases with no gene match: 7. Germline CDR1 and CDR2: WNHNN and SYGVQD (reference sequence). The CDR3 sequence: CASSESRQGSYYEQYF. The CDR3 DNA reads TGCGCCAGCAGTGAGTCGAGACAGGGGTCCTACTACGAGCAGTACTTC.

This sequence joins TRBV27 and TRBJ1-1, with D maybe TRBD1 (6 bases). This CDR3 spans 15 amino acids. V shed 0 bases and J shed 0 bases, with 8 bases lying between them. The germline gives CDR1 MNHEY, CDR2 SMNVEV (reference sequence). The chain's CDR3 is CASSLSRGLNTEAFF. CDR3 DNA sequence: TGTGCCAGCAGTTTATCCAGGGGCCTGAACACTGAAGCTTTCTTT.

The chain combines TRBV4-3 with TRBJ2-1; D possibly corresponds to TRBD2 (5 bases). CDR3 length equals 13 residues. V was clipped by 3 bases and J by 5 bases, with 8 bases between them. Germline V CDR1 and CDR2: LGHNA, YSLEER. The CDR3 spells CASSQEADNEQFF. CDR3 DNA: TGCGCCAGCAGCCAGGAGGCCGACAATGAGCAGTTCTTC.

In its sample, this clone was seen once. The chain links TRBV5-1 to TRBJ2-5, with 9 bases aligning to TRBD2. Germline V gene lookup returns CDR1 SGHRS and CDR2 YFSETQ. This CDR3 contains 15 residues. V was clipped by 2 bases and J by 2 bases; unmatched bases: 4. The CDR3 spells CASSLPLAGQETQYF. The CDR3 nucleotides read TGCGCCAGCAGCTTACCTCTAGCGGGGCAAGAGACCCAGTACTTC.

The chain uses TRBV6-5 and TRBJ2-4; tentative D call: TRBD1 (5 bases). Germline-derived CDR1 and CDR2 are MNHEY and SVGAGI. V lost 6 bases and J 7 bases, leaving 13 bases between the germline ends. CDR3 length: 13 residues. The CDR3 bases are TGTGCCAGCAGCGAATGGACATCGAACATTCAGTACTTC. Residues: CASSEWTSNIQYF.

This clone has just one count. The chain is built from TRBV11-3 and TRBJ2-1; possible D gene TRBD2, 6 bases. V was cut by 5 bases and J by 7 bases, with 15 bases left in between. This CDR3 is built from 14 residues. The germline gives CDR1 SGHNT, CDR2 YENEEA. CDR3 sequence (DNA): TGTGCCAGCAGCACCCGGGACTGGCAGAATGAGCAGTTCTTC. Translated, it gives CASSTRDWQNEQFF.

V usage is TRBV10-3 and J usage is TRBJ2-3, with D perhaps TRBD1 (6 bases). The V end was cut by 6 bases, the J end by 2 bases, with 15 bases between. The CDR3 has 15 residues. Per germline, CDR1 ENHRY and CDR2 SYGVKD. Written as DNA, the CDR3 is TGTGCCATCAGCCTCGGAAACAGGGACACAGATACGCAGTATTTT. This codes for CAISLGNRDTDTQYF.